This T cell receptor (beta chain) was found in a study of shared clonotypes between healthy human individuals. Only Caucasian adults living in Nashville, Tennessee made up the donor group. Germline CDR1 is SQVTM and CDR2 is ANQGSEA. The CDR3 has 16 amino acids. Losses at the gene ends were 6 bases for V and 0 bases for J; bases not matched to a gene: 4. Study-wide results and caveats: The genetic and exposure-history diversity represented was limited by few donors.

Investigators spread the genomic DNA of each subset evenly over several immunoSEQ plates. Under the authors' procedure: Filtering was not the same, since immunoSEQ gave junction-only sequences without quality scores. The data were produced by immunoSEQ multiplex PCR, yet TCRdb's version contains in-frame clones alone and is incomplete. V and J calls and clone size are those listed in that table; D and trimming were worked out from the DNA. The sample records fewer than 650,000 clones, 76% being singletons. With regard to this clone: Its cognate antigen is unknown.

The sequence derives from a woman aged 40 to 50 in good health. Some clones in this sample may be carry-over from other donors' samples. The sequenced sample was PBMCs. V usage is TRBV29-1 and J usage is TRBJ2-1, with 14 bases matching TRBD2. As DNA, the CDR3 is TGCAGCGTCGACGGACTAGCGGGAGGCTCCTACAATGAGCAGTTCTTC. Protein product: CSVDGLAGGSYNEQFF.